What follows are 13 T cell receptor beta chains derived from one specimen sequenced in a study of cytomegalovirus exposure and HLA in healthy donors. The protocol was immunoSEQ multiplex PCR, while the TCRdb copy is restricted to in-frame clones and leaves out a portion. The sample contains more than 250,000 clones, around 90% of which appear only once. Material: PBMCs. The receptors originated from a young woman in good health and CMV-seronegative.

The chain couples TRBV7-9 to TRBJ2-3, with D hard to call. This CDR3 contains 12 residues. Trimming shortened V by 5 bases and J by 4 bases, and 7 bases separated the two germline ends. Germline CDR1 SEHNR, CDR2 FQNEAQ (reference sequence). The CDR3 coding sequence is TGTGCCAGCAGCCTACGGCCAGATACGCAGTATTTT. Amino acids: CASSLRPDTQYF.

CDR3 protein: CASSEKAGMFHNEQFF. The CDR3 DNA follows: TGTGCCAGCAGTGAAAAGGCAGGGATGTTTCACAATGAGCAGTTCTTC. This sequence joins TRBV25-1 and TRBJ2-1; maybe TRBD1 (5 bases). Germline CDR1 reads MGHDK; CDR2 reads SYGVNS. The CDR3 covers 16 residues. V shed 2 bases and J shed 5 bases, with 16 bases lying between them.

The chain couples TRBV27 to TRBJ2-3, with 8 bases identical to TRBD2. Germline CDR1 is MNHEY and CDR2 is SMNVEV (reference sequence). CDR3 length: 13 residues. The ends lost 11 bases at V and 2 bases at J; junction bases unmatched: 6. The CDR3 loop is CASGGDSTDTQYF. CDR3 bases: TGTGCCTCCGGGGGGGACTCCACAGATACGCAGTATTTT.

J is TRBJ2-1 and V is TRBV5-1; 14 bases fit TRBD2. CDR1 and CDR2 from the germline V gene are SGHRS and YFSETQ. The CDR3 is made up of 15 amino acids. The V and J ends lost 5 bases and 8 bases, in that order; junction bases with no gene match: 6. The CDR3 reads CASSLRLAGGDEQFF. The CDR3 DNA follows: TGCGCCAGCAGTCTTAGACTAGCGGGAGGGGATGAGCAGTTCTTC.

This rearrangement joins TRBV9 to TRBJ2-7; 7 nucleotides match TRBD1. The CDR3 has 13 residues. The junction had 4 bases not matched to a gene; V was cut back by 2 bases and J by 5 bases. Germline V gene sequence: CDR1 SGDLS, CDR2 YYNGEE. The CDR3 spells CASSVVTGDEQYF. As DNA, the CDR3 is TGTGCCAGCAGCGTTGTCACAGGGGACGAGCAGTACTTC.

As regards this clone: One end of the junction fails to match germline, which may point to a read error. The V gene is TRBV4-3, the J gene TRBJ2-5; possible D gene TRBD2, 5 bases. Looked up from germline, CDR1 is LGHNA and CDR2 is YSLEER. The CDR3 has 14 residues. The chain's CDR3 is CASSQDLAQGTQYF. In nucleotides, the CDR3 is TGCGCCAGCAGCCAAGATCTAGCCCAAGGGACCCAGTACTTC.

DNA of the CDR3: TGCAGCGTTGAAAACAGGGGGCGCCCCCCCTACGAGCAGTACTTC. Translation: CSVENRGRPPYEQYF. The rearrangement links TRBV29-1 to TRBJ2-7; TRBD1 aligns across 9 bases. Germline V gives CDR1 SQVTM, CDR2 ANQGSEA. V was clipped by 2 bases and J by 2 bases; unmatched bases: 7. The CDR3 runs to 15 residues.

The chain is built from TRBV2 and TRBJ2-7; the match to TRBD1 covers 8 bases. CDR1 is SNHLY and CDR2 is FYNNEI in the germline V gene. V gave up 6 bases and J gave up 1 base; unmatched junction bases: 8. This CDR3 is built from 15 residues. The CDR3: CASSKDRGYSYEQYF. In nucleotides, the CDR3 is TGTGCCAGCAGCAAAGACAGGGGCTATTCCTACGAGCAGTACTTC.

V and J are TRBV7-2 and TRBJ2-7; D remains unclear. The V gene lost 0 bases and the J gene lost 12 bases, with 15 bases spanning the gap. Germline V gives CDR1 SGHTA, CDR2 FQGNSA. The CDR3 runs 13 residues. The CDR3 protein is CASSLAVWDQPYF. CDR3 nucleotides: TGTGCCAGCAGCTTAGCAGTTTGGGATCAGCCGTACTTC.

This chain links TRBV6-1 with TRBJ2-1; TRBD2 agrees at 8 bases. After removal of 6 bases from V and 0 bases from J, the junction contained 4 bases not matched to a gene. The CDR3 is 15 residues long. CDR1 and CDR2 (germline): MNHNS, SASEGT. As DNA, the CDR3 is TGTGCCAGCAGAACCAGCGGGAGCTCCTACAATGAGCAGTTCTTC. Residues: CASRTSGSSYNEQFF.

The rearrangement uses TRBV4-3 and TRBJ1-2; 7 nucleotides align to TRBD1. This CDR3 has 15 residues. V was clipped by 0 bases and J by 4 bases; unmatched bases: 5. Per the germline V gene, CDR1 is LGHNA and CDR2 is YSLEER. The CDR3 DNA reads TGCGCCAGCAGCCAAGATCCAGGGGGGGGCTATGGCTACACCTTC. Translating it yields CASSQDPGGGYGYTF.

V usage is TRBV5-6 and J usage is TRBJ2-1; D is unclear. The CDR3 is made up of 12 amino acids. V shed 0 bases and J shed 6 bases, with 4 bases lying between them. Germline-derived CDR1 and CDR2 are SGHDT and YYEEEE. The CDR3 DNA follows: TGTGCCAGCAGCTTGGCCCGCAATGAGCAGTTCTTC. It yields the protein CASSLARNEQFF.

The CDR3 sequence: CASSLITGETQYF. In DNA form, the CDR3 reads TGTGCCAGCAGTTTAATTACGGGGGAGACCCAGTACTTC. The chain uses TRBV28 and TRBJ2-5, with a possible D match to TRBD2 (5 bases). V dropped 2 bases and J dropped 5 bases, with 9 bases sitting between them. This CDR3 is built from 13 residues. The germline CDR1 and CDR2 sequences are MDHEN and SYDVKM.